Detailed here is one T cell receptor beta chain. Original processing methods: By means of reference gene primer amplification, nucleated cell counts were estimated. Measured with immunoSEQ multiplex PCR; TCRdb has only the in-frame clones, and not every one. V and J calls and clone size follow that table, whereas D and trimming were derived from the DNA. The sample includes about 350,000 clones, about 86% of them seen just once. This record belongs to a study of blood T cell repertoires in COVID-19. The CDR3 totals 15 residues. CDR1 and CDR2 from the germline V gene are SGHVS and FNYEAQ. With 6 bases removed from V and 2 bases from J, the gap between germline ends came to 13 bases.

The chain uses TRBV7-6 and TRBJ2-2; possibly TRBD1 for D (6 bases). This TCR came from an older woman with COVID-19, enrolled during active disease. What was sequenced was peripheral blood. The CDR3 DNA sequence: TGTGCCAGCAGGCTGGGGGCCTCAAACACCGGGGAGCTGTTTTTT. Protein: CASRLGASNTGELFF.